This TCR beta chain is drawn from a study of cytomegalovirus exposure and HLA in healthy donors. With 60 Vbeta and 13 Jbeta primers, the PCR was carried out. Profiling relied on immunoSEQ multiplex PCR, and the TCRdb table lists in-frame clones only, not all of them. This repertoire shows 200,000 to 250,000 clones, approximately 85% found once; its top ten account for less than 3%. The CDR3 has 17 amino acids. CDR1 is SEHNR, CDR2 FQNEAQ, per germline (reference sequence). J was trimmed by 2 bases and V by 1 base; bases with no gene match: 9. This TCR was sampled from a woman aged 40 to 50 in good health and CMV-seronegative. Specimen: PBMCs. J is TRBJ2-3 and V is TRBV7-9; TRBD2 aligns across 7 bases. CDR3 nucleotide sequence: TGTGCCAGCAGCTTAGGTCGGGTAGCGGGTTCCACAGATACGCAGTATTTT. Translating gives CASSLGRVAGSTDTQYF.